The clone carrying this T cell receptor (beta chain) was recorded only once. The target antigen is unknown. Libraries were prepared by immunoSEQ multiplex PCR; TCRdb keeps only in-frame clonotypes and omits some of them. The sample shows about 150,000 clones, roughly nine tenths of them seen only once. The data are from a study of T cell responses to AZD1222 COVID-19 vaccine. Study-wide context: Recipients boosted at about 4 weeks or about 12 weeks are pooled. Findings and limits, study-wide: The peak T cell response came first, and repertoires were sampled only after it. Following two doses of AZD1222, Spike-specific TCR breadth and depth rose. A reported finding is that nearly half of spike-specific TCRs target unmutated variant regions.

This CDR3 is built from 13 residues. Germline assignment: CDR1 SNHLY and CDR2 FYNNEI. Trimming took off 6 bases at V and 4 bases at J, with 12 bases between the two ends. The input for sequencing was peripheral blood, taken on day 0 of AZD1222 vaccination. The chain employs TRBV2 and TRBJ1-1; the D is unclear. The sequence derives from an adult in good health. For the CDR3, the DNA is TGTGCCAGCAGCCCTACGGGTAGCACTGAAGCTTTCTTT. This encodes CASSPTGSTEAFF.